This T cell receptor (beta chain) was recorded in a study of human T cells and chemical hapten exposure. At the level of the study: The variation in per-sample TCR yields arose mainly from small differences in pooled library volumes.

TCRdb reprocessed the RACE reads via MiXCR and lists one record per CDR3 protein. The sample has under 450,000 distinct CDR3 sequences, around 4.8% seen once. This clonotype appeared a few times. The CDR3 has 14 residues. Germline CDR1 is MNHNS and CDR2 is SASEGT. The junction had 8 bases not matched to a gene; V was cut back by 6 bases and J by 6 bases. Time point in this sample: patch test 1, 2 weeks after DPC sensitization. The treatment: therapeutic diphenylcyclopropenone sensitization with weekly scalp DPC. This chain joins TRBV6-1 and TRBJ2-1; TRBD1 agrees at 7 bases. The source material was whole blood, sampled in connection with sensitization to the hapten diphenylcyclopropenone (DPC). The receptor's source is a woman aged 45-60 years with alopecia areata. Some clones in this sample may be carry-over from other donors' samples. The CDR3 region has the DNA TGTGCCAGCAGCCAGCAGACAGGGATCAATGAGCAGTTCTTC. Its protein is CASSQQTGINEQFF.